This TCR beta chain stems from a study of T-cell reconstitution after alpha-beta-depleted transplantation in children. Points from the study as a whole: By about two months after transplant, alpha-beta T cells reportedly arose from several hundred graft clones that had expanded. T cells produced anew were the main source of T-cell counts and diversity one year after transplant.

Trimming stripped 7 bases from V and 3 bases from J, with 13 bases between. The CDR3 extends over 13 amino acids. The germline CDR1 and CDR2 sequences are SEHNR and FQNEAQ (reference sequence). Researchers prepared the TCRbeta library using unique molecular identifiers, the study reports. TCRdb independently ran MiXCR on the PCR reads; one entry per CDR3 protein. This table has a few hundred thousand distinct CDR3 sequences, 13% appearing once. Of note for this clonotype: What it binds is unknown.

The source material was PBMCs, mostly from graft donor cells, sampled 360 days after TCRalphabeta/CD19-depleted stem cell transplant. The genes are TRBV7-9 and TRBJ2-7; D is uncertain. The sequence was obtained from a male patient younger than 18 who had a stem cell transplant for acute myeloid leukemia, so the T cells may come from the graft donor. The CDR3 DNA reads TGTGCCAGCACCCTGTCCAGTTTCTACGAGCAGTACTTC. It specifies CASTLSSFYEQYF. Full variable domain (missing parts from reference TRBV7-9 and TRBJ2-7): DTGVSQNPRHKITKRGQNVTFRCDPISEHNRLYWYRQTLGQGPEFLTYFQNEAQLEKSRLLSDRFSAERPKGSFSTLEIQRTEQGDSAMYLCASTLSSFYEQYFGPGTRLTVT.